This T cell receptor beta chain comes out of a study of T cells after somatic rescue of genetic block. Assay: immunoSEQ multiplex PCR; the TCRdb copy retains only in-frame clones and omits some. The sample lists around 100,000 clones, 75% to 95% occurring once. Germline CDR1 reads MDHEN; CDR2 reads SYDVKM. The trim removed 8 bases at V and 9 bases at J, leaving 10 bases unmatched. CDR3 size: 14 residues. This clonotype was obtained from a woman between 18 and 29 years old. V and J are TRBV28 and TRBJ2-3, with TRBD2 matching over 11 bases. Specimen: peripheral blood mononuclear cells (PBMCs). CDR3 sequence (DNA): TGTGCCAGCTTTAGCGGGGGGGCCGGCAGGACGCAGTATTTT. It yields the protein CASFSGGAGRTQYF.